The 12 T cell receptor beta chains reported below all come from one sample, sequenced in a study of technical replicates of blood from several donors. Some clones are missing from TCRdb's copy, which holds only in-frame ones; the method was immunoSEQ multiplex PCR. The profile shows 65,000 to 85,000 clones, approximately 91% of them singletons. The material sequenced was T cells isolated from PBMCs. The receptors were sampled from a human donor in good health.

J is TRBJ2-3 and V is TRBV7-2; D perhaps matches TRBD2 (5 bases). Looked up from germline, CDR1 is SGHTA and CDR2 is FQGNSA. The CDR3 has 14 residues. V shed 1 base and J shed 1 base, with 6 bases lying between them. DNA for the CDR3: TGTGCCAGCAGCTTAGTTAGCGGCACAGATACGCAGTATTTT. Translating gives CASSLVSGTDTQYF.

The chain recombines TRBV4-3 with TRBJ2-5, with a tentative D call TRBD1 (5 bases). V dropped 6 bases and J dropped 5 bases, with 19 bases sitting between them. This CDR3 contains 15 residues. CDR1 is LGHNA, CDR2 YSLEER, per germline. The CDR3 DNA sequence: TGCGCCAGCAGTCCTAGTTTTAGGGGCTCCGAGACCCAGTACTTC. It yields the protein CASSPSFRGSETQYF.

Written as DNA, the CDR3 is TGTGCCTGGAGTTGGACAGGCGGGTCTGAAGCTTTCTTT. This sequence encodes CAWSWTGGSEAFF. The chain couples TRBV30 to TRBJ1-1; 7 bases map to TRBD1. V trimming: 2 bases; J trimming: 6 bases; junction bases outside the gene matches: 6. The CDR3 runs to 13 residues. CDR1 is GTSNPN, CDR2 SVGIG, per germline (reference sequence).

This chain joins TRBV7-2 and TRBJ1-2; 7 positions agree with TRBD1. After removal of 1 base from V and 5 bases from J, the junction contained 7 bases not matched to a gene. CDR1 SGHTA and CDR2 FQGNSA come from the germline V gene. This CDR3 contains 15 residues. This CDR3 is CASSLVGTDNYGYTF. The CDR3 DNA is TGTGCCAGCAGCTTAGTAGGGACAGATAATTATGGCTACACCTTC.

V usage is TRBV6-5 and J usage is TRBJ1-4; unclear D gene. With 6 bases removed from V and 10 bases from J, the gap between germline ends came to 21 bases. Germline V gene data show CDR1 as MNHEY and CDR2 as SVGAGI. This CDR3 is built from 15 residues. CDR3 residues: CASRPTQELMGKLFF. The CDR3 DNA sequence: TGTGCCAGCAGACCAACGCAGGAACTGATGGGAAAACTGTTTTTT.

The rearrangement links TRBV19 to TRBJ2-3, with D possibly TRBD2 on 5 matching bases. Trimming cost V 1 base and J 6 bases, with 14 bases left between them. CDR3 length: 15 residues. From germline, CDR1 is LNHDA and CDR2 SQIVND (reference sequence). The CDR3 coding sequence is TGTGCCAGTAGTATAGCGGGATTCTATAAGGATACGCAGTATTTT. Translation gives CASSIAGFYKDTQYF.

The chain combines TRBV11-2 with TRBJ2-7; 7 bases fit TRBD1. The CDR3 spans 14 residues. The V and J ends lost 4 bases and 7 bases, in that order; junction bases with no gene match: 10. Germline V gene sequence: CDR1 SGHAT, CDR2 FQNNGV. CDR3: CASSSGRGYGEQYF. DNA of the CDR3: TGTGCCAGCAGCTCAGGCAGGGGGTATGGGGAGCAGTACTTC.

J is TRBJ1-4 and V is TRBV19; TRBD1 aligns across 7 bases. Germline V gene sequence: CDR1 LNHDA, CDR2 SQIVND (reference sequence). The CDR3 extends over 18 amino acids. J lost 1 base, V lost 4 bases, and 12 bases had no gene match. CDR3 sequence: CASSTRDSTRGTNEKLFF. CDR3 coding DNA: TGTGCCAGTAGTACGCGGGACAGTACTAGGGGAACTAATGAAAAACTGTTTTTT.

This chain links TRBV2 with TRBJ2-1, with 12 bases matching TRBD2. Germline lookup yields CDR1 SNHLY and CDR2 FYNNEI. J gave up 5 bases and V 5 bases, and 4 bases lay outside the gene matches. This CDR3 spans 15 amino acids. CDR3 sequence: CASSFTSGGNNEQFF. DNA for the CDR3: TGTGCCAGCAGTTTTACTAGCGGGGGGAACAATGAGCAGTTCTTC.

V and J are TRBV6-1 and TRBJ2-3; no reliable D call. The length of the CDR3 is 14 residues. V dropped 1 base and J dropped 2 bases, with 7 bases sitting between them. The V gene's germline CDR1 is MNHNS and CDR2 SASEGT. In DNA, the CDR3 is TGTGCCAGCAGTGAAGGTCAACACACAGATACGCAGTATTTT. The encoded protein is CASSEGQHTDTQYF.

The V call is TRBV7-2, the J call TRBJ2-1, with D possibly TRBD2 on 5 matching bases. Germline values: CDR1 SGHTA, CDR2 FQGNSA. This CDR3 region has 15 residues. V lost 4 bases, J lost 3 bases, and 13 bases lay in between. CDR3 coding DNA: TGTGCCAGCAGCTCCGAGGGCACTATCTACAATGAGCAGTTCTTC. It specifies CASSSEGTIYNEQFF.

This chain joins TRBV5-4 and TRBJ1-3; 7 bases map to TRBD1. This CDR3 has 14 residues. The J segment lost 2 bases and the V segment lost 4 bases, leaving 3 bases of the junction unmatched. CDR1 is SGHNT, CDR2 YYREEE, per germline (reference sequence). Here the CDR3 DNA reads TGTGCCAGCAGCGTAGACAGGGCTGGAAACACCATATATTTT. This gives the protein CASSVDRAGNTIYF.